What follows is one T cell receptor (beta chain) and its context. What it recognizes is unknown. This sample is part of a study of shared clonotypes between healthy human individuals. General observations from the study: Collection of samples was limited to blood; tissue repertoires likely differ. In several donors, 4.5% to 5.5% of naive CD4 clonotypes appeared in common.

Sorted-subset replicate PCRs used about 0.2 ug of genomic DNA. This amount corresponded to tens of thousands of T cell genomes. Data came from immunoSEQ multiplex PCR; TCRdb stores just in-frame clones and leaves some out. The sample has about 1.4 million clones, roughly 96% seen once. This CDR3 spans 15 amino acids. V lost 6 bases to trimming and J lost 1 base, with 13 bases between them. The germline gives CDR1 MNHEY, CDR2 SVGAGI. The rearrangement joins TRBV6-5 to TRBJ1-5, with a tentative D call TRBD1 (6 bases). Sequencing was done on a sample of naive CD4+ T cells sorted from blood. The subset was: CD45RA+ positively selected. This TCR was sampled from a young man in good health. The CDR3 region is CASRSVQGSNQPQHF. In DNA, the CDR3 is TGTGCCAGCAGAAGCGTTCAGGGGAGCAATCAGCCCCAGCATTTT.